This T cell receptor beta chain was sequenced for a study of OX40 agonist ivuxolimab in advanced cancers. Study-level information: At doses from 0.01 to 10 mg/kg, patients were given intravenous ivuxolimab every 2 weeks. Partial responses were achieved by three patients, of whom one had hepatocellular carcinoma and two had cutaneous melanoma.

Produced via immunoSEQ multiplex PCR; TCRdb's table is partial and in-frame only. The sample has tens of thousands of clones; about nine tenths are singletons. The CDR3 is 15 residues long. Trimming left V 1 base short and J 2 bases short, with 11 bases between. Per germline, CDR1 SEHNR and CDR2 FQNEAQ (reference sequence). Any history of autoimmune disease or systemic immunosuppression disqualified patients. In the case of this clone: Its target is not known.

Study-wide points: Relative to CD4+ cells, CD8+ T cells on average had more expanded clones.

Sequenced material: CD4+ or CD8+ T cells sorted from blood, taken in a trial of the OX40 agonist ivuxolimab. The sequence derives from an adult with an advanced solid tumor such as melanoma, head and neck, liver or kidney cancer. The V call is TRBV7-9, the J call TRBJ1-2; no clear D gene. The DNA for the CDR3 is TGTGCCAGCAGCTTAGACGGCAGAAGCAACTATGGCTACACCTTC. Its translation is CASSLDGRSNYGYTF.